This T cell receptor (beta chain) was sequenced in a study of CD8 T cells in Susac syndrome. CDR3 size: 15 residues. V gave up 1 base and J gave up 7 bases, with 17 bases separating them. Germline CDR1 GTSNPN, CDR2 SVGIG (reference sequence). RNA amounts of roughly 0.5 to 1 ug underwent reverse transcription with random hexamers. Each CDR3 protein is one row after TCRdb ran MiXCR on the immunoSEQ multiplex PCR reads. The table lists approximately 160,000 distinct CDR3 sequences, less than 95% of them singletons. Sequencing of TCR beta, carried out with a high-throughput approach, was applied to CD8+ and CD4+ T cells from the blood.

The sequence was collected from a human donor with multiple sclerosis. Sequenced: CD4+ T cells from PBMCs. This chain uses TRBV30 with TRBJ2-4, with unresolved D. CDR3 sequence reads: CAWSDLGPVSNIQYF. CDR3 bases: TGTGCCTGGAGTGACTTGGGTCCAGTATCCAACATTCAGTACTTC.